This section outlines one T cell receptor beta chain sequence together with its context. The antigen remains unidentified. This sample is drawn from a study of vaccination effects on CD4 cells after COVID-19. Overall study context: A density of roughly 2 million PBMC per well was used; these cells were cultured with around 10 IU/ml IL-2 and approximately 10 ug/ml peptides.

Isolating CD4+ T cells followed about 10 days of culture. Half the medium was swapped for IL-2 medium on days 3 and 7. Study observations and caveats: From healthy vaccinees, only 1 of 255 vaccine-induced clones also reacted to common cold coronaviruses.

Repertoires were generated with immunoSEQ multiplex PCR, while TCRdb's copy carries only in-frame clones and drops some. The profile shows tens of thousands of clones, 60% to 85% of them singletons. The specimen was CD4+ T cells from PBMCs cultured without peptide, collected before COVID-19 vaccination. The sequence was collected from a human donor who received a COVID-19 vaccine.

Here the CDR3 DNA reads TGCGCCAGCAGCCAAGAGGGAACAGGGGGCGCGGCTGGGGCCAACGTCCTGACTTTC. Protein: CASSQEGTGGAAGANVLTF. This chain joins TRBV4-3 and TRBJ2-6; 9 nucleotides match TRBD1. The CDR3 has 19 residues. V dropped 0 bases and J dropped 2; count of bases not matched to a gene: 8. Germline V lookup: CDR1 LGHNA, CDR2 YSLEER.